Listed below are T cell receptor beta chains from one sample, sequenced in a study of blood T cell repertoires in COVID-19. Using immunoSEQ multiplex PCR, the repertoire was profiled, and TCRdb retains in-frame clones only, with some absent. This table holds about 24,000 clones, about 83% found once. Sample: peripheral blood. The receptors were gathered from a human donor with active COVID-19. The donor label of this sample is uncertain. The CDR3 runs from the conserved cysteine through the conserved F or W. Each record gives: D gene, clone size, V gene, J gene, CDR3 protein, CDR3 DNA. The D gene is left open where the match is weak. Where a row states a size, it is once, few, many or the class of an expanded clone; other rows omit it.

d_call: TRBD2; clone_size: few; v_call: TRBV9; j_call: TRBJ2-2; cdr3_aa: CASSLTSGVRPGELFF; cdr3_nt: TGTGCCAGCAGCCTGACTAGCGGAGTTAGACCCGGGGAGCTGTTTTTT
d_call: -; clone_size: once; v_call: TRBV5-3; j_call: TRBJ2-3; cdr3_aa: CARSFRSRRDTQYF; cdr3_nt: TGTGCCAGAAGCTTCCGCTCCCGGAGAGATACGCAGTATTTT
d_call: TRBD1; clone_size: -; v_call: TRBV6-2/TRBV6-3; j_call: TRBJ2-7; cdr3_aa: CASSYSGQGTFEQYF; cdr3_nt: TGTGCCAGCAGTTACTCCGGACAGGGAACGTTCGAGCAGTACTTC
d_call: -; clone_size: few; v_call: TRBV19; j_call: TRBJ2-2; cdr3_aa: CASSILRGTGELFF; cdr3_nt: TGTGCCAGTAGTATTCTTCGGGGGACCGGGGAGCTGTTTTTT
d_call: -; clone_size: -; v_call: TRBV6-5; j_call: TRBJ2-3; cdr3_aa: CASRSGSTDTQYF; cdr3_nt: TGTGCCAGCAGAAGCGGTAGCACAGATACGCAGTATTTT
d_call: -; clone_size: -; v_call: TRBV2; j_call: TRBJ1-1; cdr3_aa: CAGRGLNAEAFF; cdr3_nt: TGTGCCGGGCGGGGGCTTAACGCTGAAGCTTTCTTT
d_call: TRBD1; clone_size: -; v_call: TRBV5-1; j_call: TRBJ2-7; cdr3_aa: CASSSGQATAYEQYF; cdr3_nt: TGCGCCAGCAGCTCGGGACAGGCGACAGCCTACGAGCAGTACTTC
d_call: TRBD2; clone_size: -; v_call: TRBV5-1; j_call: TRBJ2-1; cdr3_aa: CASSLAASGASYNEQFF; cdr3_nt: TGCGCCAGCAGCTTGGCCGCTAGCGGTGCTTCCTACAATGAGCAGTTCTTC
d_call: -; clone_size: -; v_call: TRBV10-1; j_call: TRBJ2-7; cdr3_aa: CASSLETLSYEQYF; cdr3_nt: TGCGCCAGCTCGCTAGAAACCCTCTCCTACGAGCAGTACTTC
d_call: TRBD2; clone_size: -; v_call: TRBV4-2; j_call: TRBJ2-7; cdr3_aa: CASSRGLAGSYEQYF; cdr3_nt: TGTGCCAGCAGCCGTGGCCTAGCGGGGTCCTACGAGCAGTACTTC
d_call: -; clone_size: -; v_call: TRBV29-1; j_call: TRBJ1-1; cdr3_aa: CSLRRGTEAFF; cdr3_nt: TGCAGCCTGCGGAGGGGCACTGAAGCTTTCTTT
d_call: TRBD2; clone_size: -; v_call: TRBV4-2; j_call: TRBJ2-3; cdr3_aa: CASSQGLAGGPDTQYF; cdr3_nt: TGTGCCAGCAGCCAAGGACTAGCGGGGGGGCCAGATACGCAGTATTTT
d_call: -; clone_size: -; v_call: TRBV21-1; j_call: TRBJ1-5; cdr3_aa: CASSKADRYSNQPQHF; cdr3_nt: TGTGCCAGCAGCAAGGCTGACAGGTATAGCAATCAGCCCCAGCATTTT
d_call: TRBD1; clone_size: -; v_call: TRBV19; j_call: TRBJ1-4; cdr3_aa: CASSPSDRHLEKLFF; cdr3_nt: TGTGCCAGTAGTCCTTCGGACAGGCATCTCGAAAAACTGTTTTTT
d_call: TRBD1; clone_size: -; v_call: TRBV10-3; j_call: TRBJ1-5; cdr3_aa: CAISEAGQGAQPQHF; cdr3_nt: TGTGCCATCAGTGAGGCGGGACAGGGGGCCCAGCCCCAGCATTTT
d_call: TRBD2; clone_size: -; v_call: TRBV27; j_call: TRBJ2-7; cdr3_aa: CASSLGPGGPDPYEQYF; cdr3_nt: TGTGCCAGCAGTTTGGGCCCGGGGGGGCCCGACCCCTACGAGCAGTACTTC
d_call: TRBD1; clone_size: -; v_call: TRBV29-1; j_call: TRBJ2-7; cdr3_aa: CSVHPGQGPYEQYF; cdr3_nt: TGCAGCGTACACCCCGGACAGGGGCCCTACGAGCAGTACTTC
d_call: TRBD2; clone_size: -; v_call: TRBV5-4; j_call: TRBJ2-5; cdr3_aa: CASSEMSGGQETQYF; cdr3_nt: TGTGCCAGCAGCGAAATGAGCGGGGGACAAGAGACCCAGTACTTC
d_call: TRBD2; clone_size: -; v_call: TRBV15; j_call: TRBJ2-5; cdr3_aa: CATSAPGGTETQYF; cdr3_nt: TGTGCCACCAGCGCCCCCGGGGGGACGGAGACCCAGTACTTC
d_call: TRBD2; clone_size: -; v_call: TRBV7-3; j_call: TRBJ2-2; cdr3_aa: CASSLPGLVAGELFF; cdr3_nt: TGTGCCAGCAGCCTGCCGGGACTAGTGGCCGGGGAGCTGTTTTTT
d_call: -; clone_size: few; v_call: TRBV2; j_call: TRBJ2-7; cdr3_aa: CASSDHGGSYEQYF; cdr3_nt: TGTGCCAGCAGTGATCACGGCGGCTCCTACGAGCAGTACTTC
d_call: TRBD2; clone_size: -; v_call: TRBV7-8; j_call: TRBJ2-2; cdr3_aa: CASSLGGSGGATGELFF; cdr3_nt: TGTGCCAGCAGCTTAGGCGGTAGCGGGGGGGCCACCGGGGAGCTGTTTTTT
d_call: -; clone_size: -; v_call: TRBV9; j_call: TRBJ1-1; cdr3_aa: CASSVGQHTEAFF; cdr3_nt: TGTGCCAGCAGCGTAGGACAGCACACTGAAGCTTTCTTT
d_call: TRBD2; clone_size: -; v_call: TRBV11-3; j_call: TRBJ2-3; cdr3_aa: CASSSYLAGATDTQYF; cdr3_nt: TGTGCCAGCAGCTCCTATTTAGCGGGAGCCACAGATACGCAGTATTTT
d_call: -; clone_size: -; v_call: TRBV6-5; j_call: TRBJ1-2; cdr3_aa: CASSYSFVTGSYGYTF; cdr3_nt: TGTGCCAGCAGTTACTCATTCGTCACAGGATCCTATGGCTACACCTTC
d_call: TRBD1; clone_size: -; v_call: TRBV5-1; j_call: TRBJ1-6; cdr3_aa: CASSLGGQGNSPLHF; cdr3_nt: TGCGCCAGCAGCTTGGGTGGACAGGGGAATTCACCCCTCCACTTT
d_call: TRBD2; clone_size: -; v_call: TRBV2; j_call: TRBJ2-7; cdr3_aa: CASSVLAGGQDEQYF; cdr3_nt: TGTGCCAGCAGTGTTCTCGCGGGGGGGCAGGACGAGCAGTACTTC
d_call: TRBD1; clone_size: -; v_call: TRBV4-3; j_call: TRBJ1-4; cdr3_aa: CASSQDFWGGTGDEKLFF; cdr3_nt: TGCGCCAGCAGCCAAGATTTCTGGGGCGGGACAGGCGATGAAAAACTGTTTTTT
d_call: TRBD1; clone_size: -; v_call: TRBV5-1; j_call: TRBJ1-2; cdr3_aa: CASSSNIWGQGAGGYTF; cdr3_nt: TGCGCCAGCAGCTCGAACATTTGGGGACAGGGGGCTGGAGGCTACACCTTC
d_call: -; clone_size: -; v_call: TRBV6-1; j_call: TRBJ1-2; cdr3_aa: CASSESPGTVYGYTF; cdr3_nt: TGTGCCAGCAGTGAAAGTCCCGGGACTGTGTATGGCTACACCTTC
d_call: -; clone_size: -; v_call: TRBV3-1/TRBV3-2; j_call: TRBJ2-7; cdr3_aa: CASSQGPPGYPEQYF; cdr3_nt: TGTGCCAGCAGCCAAGGGCCCCCGGGGTACCCCGAGCAGTACTTC